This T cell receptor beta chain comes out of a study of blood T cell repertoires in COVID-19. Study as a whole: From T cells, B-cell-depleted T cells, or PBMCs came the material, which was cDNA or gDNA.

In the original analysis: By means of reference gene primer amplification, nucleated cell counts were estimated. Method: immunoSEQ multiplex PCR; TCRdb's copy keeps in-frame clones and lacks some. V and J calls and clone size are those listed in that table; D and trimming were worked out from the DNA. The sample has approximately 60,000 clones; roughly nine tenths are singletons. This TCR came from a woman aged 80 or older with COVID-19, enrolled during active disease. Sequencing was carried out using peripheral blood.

The CDR3 loop reads CATSRGGGNQPQHF. CDR3 DNA: TGTGCCACCAGCAGAGGGGGGGGCAATCAGCCCCAGCATTTT. The chain has TRBV15 and TRBJ1-5; D perhaps matches TRBD1 (5 bases). Trimming took off 1 base at V and 2 bases at J, with 6 bases between the two ends. The CDR3 consists of 14 residues. Germline lookup yields CDR1 LNHNV and CDR2 YYDKDF (reference sequence).